The subject of this entry is one T cell receptor (beta chain). What it binds is not known. There were likely unrecorded immune exposures, though donors were nominally healthy when sampled. The CDR3 has 12 amino acids. The germline V gene has CDR1 KGHSH and CDR2 LQKENI. V lost 6 bases and J lost 9; bases outside the gene matches: 6. The PCR had 60 Vbeta and 13 Jbeta primers. Method: immunoSEQ multiplex PCR; TCRdb's copy keeps in-frame clones and lacks some. Found here are under 150,000 clones, over 75% of them singletons; the top ten hold roughly 5%. This sample was taken from a study of cytomegalovirus exposure and HLA in healthy donors. Overall study findings and caveats: Data from an earlier analysis indicated that most TCR beta V segments were productive either about 90% or about 30% of the time.

Material: PBMCs. The rearrangement joins TRBV18 to TRBJ1-2, with 8 nucleotides matching TRBD1. This receptor was taken from a woman aged 25 to 39 in good health and CMV-seropositive. The CDR3 protein is CASSQDRGSYTF. CDR3 coding DNA: TGTGCCAGCTCGCAAGACAGGGGTAGCTACACCTTC.